The T cell receptor beta chain described here comes from a study of CD8+CD57+ T cells in acquired aplastic anemia. Study observations and caveats: Overlap between patients and controls comprised roughly 28 CD8+ CDR3 sequences. Patients and healthy controls showed no significant CD8+ Simpson's diversity difference.

According to the study, genomic DNA was the template for TCR beta VDJ and CDR3 profiling. TCRdb called the reads again in MiXCR, with one record for every CDR3 protein. The top ten clones hold approximately 0.82% of a sample with hundreds of thousands of distinct CDR3 sequences, about a third of them seen once. CDR1 and CDR2 (germline): LGHNA, YNFKEQ. CDR3 length: 17 amino acids. The ends were cut back, 3 bases at V and 1 base at J, with 16 bases in the middle. This clonotype was recorded a few times. Its antigen is unknown. Whoever was chosen for sequencing had shown CD8+CD57+ cell expansion by flow cytometry.

Sample: sorted CD4+, CD8+, or CD8+CD57+ T cells (not recorded which) from PBMCs. The chain has TRBV4-2 and TRBJ2-4; the D gene is possibly TRBD1 (7 bases). The receptor was derived from a human donor with aplastic anemia. CDR3 region: CASSQGTGAGAKNIQYF. The CDR3 DNA reads TGTGCCAGCAGCCAGGGAACAGGGGCGGGGGCCAAAAACATTCAGTACTTC.